The source of this T cell receptor (beta chain) is a study of identical twins (dated by TCRdb to between 2015 and 2016). Turning to the overall study: To test whether fetal clonotypes persist, this study deep-sequenced TCR alpha and beta repertoires from monozygotic twins, from unrelated adults of various ages, and from cord blood. To rule out contamination, replicate twin experiments were performed at different times with different library preparation protocols. General findings and caveats noted by the study authors: In monozygotic twins, recombination models systematically underestimated out-of-frame TCR alpha sharing, but the models matched the sharing seen between unrelated individuals. In beta out-of-frame sequences, excess twin sharing was weaker, because having fewer shared sequences lowered the signal-to-noise ratio. Because the same donors could not be followed over many years, the conclusions relied on cross-sectional statistical analysis. Compared with coincidental sharing between unrelated individuals, an excess of low generation-probability sequences was observed among out-of-frame TCR alpha sequences shared between twins. Invariant T cells such as MAIT and iNKT could partly confound zero-insertion analyses, though diverse VJ usage argued against this for most clonotypes. Fewer insertions were carried by abundant cord blood beta clonotypes, a similar but weaker trend appeared in young adult naive repertoires, and no such trend appeared in memory repertoires.

Receptor amplification or capture employed 5' RACE. TCRdb records Illumina HiSeq 2000 as the sequencer. Template switching added a universal primer binding site, and the final cDNA carried a unique molecular identifier that allowed TCR cDNA molecules to be counted accurately. Specific primers in the conserved constant-segment region were used to synthesize first-strand cDNA for TCR alpha and beta chains. Each cDNA library was double barcoded, with a SMART-Mk sample barcode plus Illumina barcodes, to control for contamination. TruSeq adapter sequences along with Illumina sample barcodes were introduced in two successive PCR steps. The TCR alpha and beta cDNA libraries were sequenced on the Illumina HiSeq platform using custom primers. For the original study's pipeline: MiGEC processed the raw reads to extract unique molecular identifiers, while MiXCR was used to determine the CDR3 positions. Recombination models were inferred per individual with the repgenHMM and IGoR tools using an EM algorithm. Shared clonotype analysis was performed with the tcR package in R, normalizing sharing by the product of cloneset sizes. To study raw recombination free of thymic and clonal selection effects, out-of-frame nonproductive sequences were analyzed. TCRdb passed the public sequencing reads through fastp at Q25 and MiXCR, retaining productive beta sequences. Each entry merges the rows of one CDR3 protein and shows their most common DNA and genes. Here the V and J calls rest on TCRdb's processing, not on the authors' analysis. The sample contains around 290,000 distinct CDR3 sequences, nearly 9.5% of them found a single time. Around 7.1% of the sample is in the top ten clones.

Taken from the germline V gene, the CDR1 and CDR2 loops are SGDLS and YYNGEE. V is shortened by 7 bases, J by 3 bases, and the region joining them spans 17 bases. Its CDR3 holds 14 amino acids, cysteine through phenylalanine. Only CDR3 DNA is held: 42 bases, read in frame from base 1. Only healthy Caucasian donors were included. Three pairs of female monozygotic twins, all aged roughly 18 to 29 years, made up the twin cohort. Positive isolation kits from Invitrogen were used to isolate CD4+ and CD8+ T cell populations. A note on this clonotype: The target of this receptor is not known. No base quality values were provided; no much bigger clone lies one nucleotide off.

The data were also submitted as part of a second study, on yellow fever vaccine responses in identical twins. As that second study puts it: The T cell response to vaccination in identical twins was reported by the authors to appear partly convergent and partly personalized. Focusing on identical twins, the study followed the T cell clones that responded to the vaccine, and did so with precision.

The source material was CD8+ T cells sorted from blood. The V and J segments used are TRBV9 and TRBJ2-7, with TRBD1 tentatively as D gene (6 bases match). The sequence was obtained from a woman aged 18-29 years in good health. The base sequence is TGTGCCAGCGCCCCTGGGGGCAGCCACTACGAGCAGTACTTC. Its translation reads: CASAPGGSHYEQYF. The full variable domain, completed from the reference TRBV9 and TRBJ2-7 proteins outside the CDR3, reads DSGVTQTPKHLITATGQRVTLRCSPRSGDLSVYWYQQSLDQGLQFLIQYYNGEERAKGNILERFSAQQFPDLHSELNLSSLELGDSALYFCASAPGGSHYEQYFGPGTRLTVT.